The 13 T cell receptor beta chains in this list originate from one sample, sequenced in a study of blood T cell repertoires in COVID-19. Some clones are missing from TCRdb's copy, which holds only in-frame ones; the method was immunoSEQ multiplex PCR. Found here are over 250,000 clones, about 80% of them singletons; the top ten hold approximately 10%. The sequenced sample consisted of peripheral blood. Every receptor here comes from a woman aged 50 to 60 who had recovered from COVID-19.

This chain connects TRBV24-1 to TRBJ2-1; 12 nucleotides agree with TRBD2. The germline gives CDR1 KGHDR, CDR2 SFDVKD. The J segment lost 9 bases and the V segment lost 3 bases, leaving 5 bases of the junction unmatched. This CDR3 spans 15 amino acids. CDR3: CATSDGGLAGTEQFF. CDR3 DNA: TGTGCCACCAGTGATGGTGGACTAGCGGGAACTGAGCAGTTCTTC.

The CDR3 loop is CASGLALGQGAGTEAFF. The DNA of the CDR3 is TGTGCTAGTGGTTTGGCCCTTGGACAGGGGGCCGGCACTGAAGCTTTCTTT. This sequence joins TRBV12-5 and TRBJ1-1, with 11 bases aligning to TRBD1. Trimming took 1 base from V and 4 from J; bases not matched to a gene: 8. The CDR3 extends over 17 amino acids. Germline assignment: CDR1 LGHNT and CDR2 FRNRAP. The complete variable domain, with remaining parts taken from reference TRBV12-5 and TRBJ1-1, reads DARVTQTPRHKVTEMGQEVTMRCQPILGHNTVFWYRQTMMQGLELLAYFRNRAPLDDSGMPKDRFSAEMPDATLATLKIQPSEPRDSAVYFCASGLALGQGAGTEAFFGQGTRLTVV.

CDR3 DNA: TGTGCCAGCAGCCCCTGGACTAGCGGGGGCGTAGATACGCAGTATTTT. Protein sequence: CASSPWTSGGVDTQYF. The V call is TRBV3-1 (or the pseudogene TRBV3-2), the J call TRBJ2-3; 13 nucleotides match TRBD2. With 4 bases clipped from V and 5 bases from J, the junction kept 6 bases outside the gene matches. Looked up from germline, CDR1 is LGHDT and CDR2 is YNNKEL (reference sequence). CDR3 length equals 16 residues.

The genes are TRBV5-1 and TRBJ1-5, with 7 bases aligning to TRBD1. Per the germline V gene, CDR1 is SGHRS and CDR2 is YFSETQ. The CDR3 length is 15 residues. V lost 2 bases and J lost 5; bases outside the gene matches: 7. CDR3 sequence (DNA): TGCGCCAGCAGCTTCTCTACCGGGACAGATCAGCCCCAGCATTTT. This codes for CASSFSTGTDQPQHF.

This chain links TRBV19 with TRBJ1-2, with TRBD1 matching 7 bases. The CDR3 has 14 residues. Trimming took 9 bases from V and 0 from J; bases not matched to a gene: 7. CDR1 LNHDA and CDR2 SQIVND come from the germline V gene (reference sequence). The CDR3 loop reads CASKTGLANYGYTF. In nucleotides, the CDR3 is TGTGCCAGCAAGACAGGGCTTGCTAACTATGGCTACACCTTC.

The V call is TRBV18, the J call TRBJ2-7, with 8 nucleotides matching TRBD2. The germline gives CDR1 KGHSH, CDR2 LQKENI. After removal of 4 bases from V and 4 bases from J, the junction contained 12 bases not matched to a gene. This CDR3 is built from 16 residues. The CDR3: CASSQTSFGRGYEQYF. CDR3 DNA sequence: TGTGCCAGCTCACAAACTAGCTTCGGGAGGGGTTACGAGCAGTACTTC.

V and J are TRBV6-4 and TRBJ1-4; D gene ambiguous. Trimming cost V 6 bases and J 0 bases, with 17 bases left between them. The germline CDR1 and CDR2 sequences are MRHNA and SNTAGT. This CDR3 has 17 residues. The CDR3: CASRLQAGLTTNEKLFF. CDR3 DNA: TGTGCCAGCAGACTTCAGGCTGGGCTAACAACTAATGAAAAACTGTTTTTT.

This chain connects TRBV30 to TRBJ2-3, with D perhaps TRBD2 (6 bases). Germline V CDR1 and CDR2: GTSNPN, SVGIG (reference sequence). The germline V and J ends were trimmed by 3 bases and 4 bases, with 11 bases remaining between them. The CDR3 has 13 amino acids. The CDR3: CAWSQGGADTQYF. The DNA for the CDR3 is TGTGCCTGGAGCCAAGGCGGGGCAGATACGCAGTATTTT.

The rearrangement uses TRBV10-3 and TRBJ2-3; 16 bases align to TRBD2. Per the germline V gene, CDR1 is ENHRY and CDR2 is SYGVKD. This CDR3 comprises 22 residues. After removal of 4 bases from V and 5 bases from J, the junction contained 21 bases not matched to a gene. The CDR3, as DNA: TGTGCCATCAGTGTCCGGCCAGGGCGGACCGGGACTAGCGGGGGGGTCCGAGATACGCAGTATTTT. The encoded protein is CAISVRPGRTGTSGGVRDTQYF.

The chain is built from TRBV18 and TRBJ2-7, with D possibly TRBD2 on 6 matching bases. The length of the CDR3 is 14 residues. Trimming removed 3 bases from V and 7 bases from J, with 16 bases in between. The germline V gene encodes CDR1 KGHSH and CDR2 LQKENI. The CDR3 is CASSPSGSFNEQYF. Here the CDR3 DNA reads TGTGCCAGCTCACCCTCCGGGAGCTTTAATGAGCAGTACTTC.

The chain uses TRBV12-3 or TRBV12-4 and TRBJ1-1; maybe TRBD1 (6 bases). The CDR3 sequence is 13 residues long. Trimming stripped 3 bases from V and 4 bases from J, with 9 bases between. The CDR3 DNA follows: TGTGCCAGCAGTTTGTCCAGGGGCACTGAAGCTTTCTTT. It encodes CASSLSRGTEAFF.

This sequence joins TRBV5-1 and TRBJ2-7; possibly TRBD2 for D (6 bases). V gave up 0 bases and J gave up 0 bases, with 10 bases separating them. Germline assignment: CDR1 SGHRS and CDR2 YFSETQ. This CDR3 has 15 residues. The CDR3 region has the DNA TGCGCCAGCAGCTTGGGGGGACTTAGCTCCTACGAGCAGTACTTC. Residues: CASSLGGLSSYEQYF. The full variable domain, with the rest looked up from reference TRBV5-1 and TRBJ2-7, is KAGVTQTPRYLIKTRGQQVTLSCSPISGHRSVSWYQQTPGQGLQFLFEYFSETQRNKGNFPGRFSGRQFSNSRSEMNVSTLELGDSALYLCASSLGGLSSYEQYFGPGTRLTVT.

This clone has more than one count but fewer than ten. The rearrangement uses TRBV10-3 and TRBJ2-7, with TRBD1 matching 10 bases. This CDR3 region has 13 residues. With V trimmed by 8 bases and J by 5 bases, 6 bases remained unmatched. The V gene's germline CDR1 is ENHRY and CDR2 SYGVKD. The CDR3 here is CAIRDRGTNEQYF. In DNA, the CDR3 is TGTGCCATCCGGGACAGGGGAACTAACGAGCAGTACTTC.